This T cell receptor (beta chain) was identified in a study of blood T cell repertoires in COVID-19. Overall study context: Some COVID-19 samples were acute and others convalescent; all came from the United States, Italy and Spain. The analysed material was cDNA or gDNA that came from T cells, B-cell-depleted T cells, or PBMCs.

This CDR3 contains 15 residues. CDR1 is LNHDA and CDR2 is SQIVND in the germline V gene (reference sequence). V gave up 6 bases and J gave up 6 bases, with 15 bases separating them. In the authors' methods: Quantification of nucleated cells was approximated via reference gene primer amplification. Sequencing used immunoSEQ multiplex PCR; TCRdb keeps in-frame clones, though not all of them. V, J and clone size are those of that table, while D and trimming were read from the DNA. The data show some 120,000 clones, around 80% seen once. The clonotype originates from a man older than 75 with active or convalescent COVID-19. V is TRBV19 and J is TRBJ1-6; D possibly corresponds to TRBD1 (6 bases). Material for sequencing was peripheral blood. CDR3 DNA: TGTGCCAGTAGGTTAGGACAGCAAAGTAATTCACCCCTCCACTTT. It translates to CASRLGQQSNSPLHF.